This T cell receptor (beta chain) is drawn from a study of technical replicates of blood from a handful of donors. Method: immunoSEQ multiplex PCR; TCRdb's copy keeps in-frame clones and lacks some. This table has roughly 60,000 clones, nearly 95% appearing once. This sequence originates from a human donor in good health. Some clones in this sample may be carry-over from other donors' samples. Sequencing was done on a sample of PBMCs.

The DNA of the CDR3 is TGCGCCAGCAGCGTGACGGGGAACACTGAAGCTTTCTTT. Amino acids: CASSVTGNTEAFF. The V gene is TRBV5-1, the J gene TRBJ1-1; D is uncertain. Germline V lookup: CDR1 SGHRS, CDR2 YFSETQ. V shed 4 bases and J shed 1 base, with 8 bases lying between them. The CDR3 covers 13 residues.